This T cell receptor (beta chain) was recorded in a study of vaccination effects on CD4 cells after COVID-19. About the research overall: The median interval between the second dose and post-vaccine sampling was 72 days. General study points: Cross-reactivity with common cold coronaviruses was shown by only 1 of 255 vaccine-induced clones in healthy vaccinees. There was marked clonal contraction among infection- and vaccine-induced clones late after vaccination.

This clone was detected a few times. Its antigen is undetermined. Some clones are missing from TCRdb's copy, which holds only in-frame ones; the method was immunoSEQ multiplex PCR. Among roughly 30,000 clones listed, around two thirds were seen once. Investigators separated out CD4+ T cells once around nine days of culture had passed. Each participant received a vaccine that was either BNT162b2 or mRNA-1273, given as two doses. CDR1 and CDR2 from the germline V gene are MNHNS and SASEGT. The CDR3 contains 13 residues. The V end was cut by 3 bases, the J end by 7 bases, with 7 bases between. This chain joins TRBV6-1 and TRBJ1-6; D uncertain. The TCR comes from a human donor who received a COVID-19 vaccine. The material was CD4+ T cells from PBMCs cultured without peptide, obtained after COVID-19 vaccination. The CDR3 sequence: CASSEPGNSPLHF. Written as DNA, the CDR3 is TGTGCCAGCAGTGAGCCGGGGAATTCACCCCTCCACTTT.